This T cell receptor (beta chain) is drawn from a study of CD8 T cells in Susac syndrome. V trimming: 1 base; J trimming: 7 bases; junction bases outside the gene matches: 6. The CDR3 extends over 15 amino acids. Germline V gives CDR1 SEHNR, CDR2 FQNEAQ (reference sequence). With random hexamers, reverse transcription was performed on about 0.45 to 1 ug of RNA. TCRdb processed the immunoSEQ multiplex PCR reads anew with MiXCR; each CDR3 protein has one entry. The table records under 200,000 distinct CDR3 sequences, about 95% of them present only once. Sample: CD4+ T cells from PBMCs. The clonotype comes from a human donor in good health. This chain connects TRBV7-9 to TRBJ2-2, with 7 bases fitting TRBD1. CDR3 residues: CASSLDLGTVGELFF. CDR3 bases: TGTGCCAGCAGCTTAGACCTCGGGACAGTCGGGGAGCTGTTTTTT.